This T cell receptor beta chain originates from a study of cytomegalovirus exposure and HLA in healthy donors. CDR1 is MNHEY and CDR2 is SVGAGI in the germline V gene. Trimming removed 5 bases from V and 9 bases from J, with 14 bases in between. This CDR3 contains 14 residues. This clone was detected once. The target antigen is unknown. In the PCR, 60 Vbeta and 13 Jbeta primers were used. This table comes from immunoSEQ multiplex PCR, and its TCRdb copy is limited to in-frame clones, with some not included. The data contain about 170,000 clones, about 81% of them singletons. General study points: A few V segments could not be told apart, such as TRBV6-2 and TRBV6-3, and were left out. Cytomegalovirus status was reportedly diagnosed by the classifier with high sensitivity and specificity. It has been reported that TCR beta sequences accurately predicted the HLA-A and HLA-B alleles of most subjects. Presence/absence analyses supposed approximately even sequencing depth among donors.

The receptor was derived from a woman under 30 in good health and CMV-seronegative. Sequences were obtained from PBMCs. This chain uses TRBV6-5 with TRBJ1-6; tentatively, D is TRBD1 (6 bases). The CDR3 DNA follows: TGTGCCAGCAGTCGACAGGCCGGCCTTTCACCCCTCCACTTT. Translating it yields CASSRQAGLSPLHF.